The 29 T cell receptor beta chains reported below all come from one sample, sequenced in a study of T cells in Graves' hyperthyroidism and ophthalmopathy. Authors of the study amplified TCR beta CDR3 regions from RNA transcripts. The TCR CDR3 first-round RT-PCR relied on the HTBI primer set. TCRdb called the multiplex PCR reads again in MiXCR, with one record for every CDR3 protein. Of 400,000 or so distinct CDR3 sequences listed, more than 13% are singletons. Material: blood. The receptors were sampled from a man aged 45-65 years with Graves' ophthalmopathy.

This clonotype turned up a few times. This chain connects TRBV20-1 to TRBJ1-5; possible D gene TRBD1, 5 bases. Per the germline V gene, CDR1 is DFQATT and CDR2 is SNEGSKA (reference sequence). The CDR3 runs to 13 residues. V was clipped by 5 bases and J by 3 bases, with 11 bases between them. CDR3 protein: CSAVRGTNQPQHF. In DNA form, the CDR3 reads TGCAGTGCTGTGCGGGGGACCAATCAGCCCCAGCATTTT.

Ten or more counts support this clonotype. This sequence joins TRBV12-3 or TRBV12-4 and TRBJ1-1, with D hard to call. Deletions cut 6 bases from V and 10 bases from J, with 15 bases between. This CDR3 is built from 12 residues. CDR3 residues: CASSRDNPGAFF. In DNA form, the CDR3 reads TGTGCCAGCAGCCGAGACAATCCGGGAGCTTTCTTT.

Only a few counts were recorded for this clonotype. V usage is TRBV7-2 and J usage is TRBJ2-4; D remains ambiguous. This CDR3 is 16 amino acids long. Trimming took off 0 bases at V and 0 bases at J, with 9 bases between the two ends. In germline, CDR1 is SGHTA, CDR2 FQGNSA. This CDR3 reads CASSLAGLLAKNIQYF. CDR3 in DNA: TGTGCCAGCAGCTTAGCCGGGCTACTAGCCAAAAACATTCAGTACTTC.

This clonotype appeared many times. This chain links TRBV6-1 with TRBJ2-7; 10 bases match TRBD1. Germline loops: CDR1 MNHNS, CDR2 SASEGT. The CDR3 totals 14 residues. Trimming removed 6 bases from V and 6 bases from J; junction bases left unmatched: 8. The CDR3, as DNA: TGTGCCAGCAGCGCCCCGGGACAGGGGACCGAGCAGTACTTC. The encoded protein is CASSAPGQGTEQYF.

This clonotype was seen at least ten times. This sequence joins TRBV20-1 and TRBJ1-5; D call uncertain. CDR1 DFQATT and CDR2 SNEGSKA come from the germline V gene (reference sequence). This CDR3 comprises 16 residues. Trimming took 6 bases from V and 3 from J, leaving 21 bases between them. The CDR3 here is CSAITPPRRHNQPQHF. The CDR3, as DNA: TGCAGTGCAATCACCCCCCCACGCAGACACAATCAGCCCCAGCATTTT.

This clonotype was recorded many times. The rearrangement links TRBV20-1 to TRBJ2-2; D unclear. The germline V gene has CDR1 DFQATT and CDR2 SNEGSKA (reference sequence). CDR3 size: 15 residues. Trimming cost V 3 bases and J 6 bases, with 17 bases left between them. CDR3 sequence reads: CSARTSSITAGELFF. The CDR3 DNA sequence: TGCAGTGCTAGGACGTCTTCAATTACGGCCGGGGAGCTGTTTTTT.

The chain couples TRBV20-1 to TRBJ2-5; TRBD1 is a possible D gene (7 bases). V was clipped by 1 base and J by 0 bases, with 9 bases between them. The CDR3 length is 14 residues. Germline loops: CDR1 DFQATT, CDR2 SNEGSKA (reference sequence). Written as DNA, the CDR3 is TGCAGTGCTAGAGCAGGGGGGTACCAAGAGACCCAGTACTTC. The encoded protein is CSARAGGYQETQYF.

This clonotype was found a few times. The chain carries TRBV6-2 or TRBV6-3 and TRBJ2-1; the D is unclear. Trimming left V 0 bases short and J 7 bases short, with 10 bases between. Germline V lookup: CDR1 MNHEY, CDR2 SVGEGT. This CDR3 spans 14 amino acids. CDR3 protein: CASSYSRNVNEQFF. CDR3 coding DNA: TGTGCCAGCAGTTACTCTAGAAACGTTAATGAGCAGTTCTTC.

This clonotype was seen repeatedly, ten times or more. Written as DNA, the CDR3 is TGTGCCAGCACCTGGACAGGGGGCGATTACAATGAGCAGTTCTTC. Translation gives CASTWTGGDYNEQFF. This chain uses TRBV6-1 with TRBJ2-1; 11 bases fit TRBD1. The CDR3 consists of 15 residues. CDR1 is MNHNS, CDR2 SASEGT, per germline. V trimming: 7 bases; J trimming: 4 bases; junction bases outside the gene matches: 6.

This clonotype was seen repeatedly, ten times or more. One end of the junction does not line up with germline, which may come from a read error. The chain employs TRBV12-3 or TRBV12-4 and TRBJ1-2; D unresolved. This CDR3 has 14 residues. CDR3 nucleotide sequence: TGTGCCAGCAGTTTTAAAAGGAGTAACTATGGCTACATCTTC. Translated: CASSFKRSNYGYIF.

Many counts were recorded for this clonotype. This sequence joins TRBV6-1 and TRBJ2-5; 8 bases map to TRBD1. The CDR3 consists of 15 residues. Germline V CDR1 and CDR2: MNHNS, SASEGT. V lost 5 bases to trimming and J lost 3 bases; unmatched junction nucleotides: 8. The CDR3 DNA reads TGTGCCAGCAGTTACCCCGGACAGGGAAAAGAGACCCAGTACTTC. Amino acids: CASSYPGQGKETQYF.

This clonotype was recorded many times. The chain combines TRBV28 with TRBJ2-5; 9 bases align to TRBD2. Germline CDR1 is MDHEN and CDR2 is SYDVKM. The J segment lost 0 bases and the V segment lost 1 base, leaving 3 bases of the junction unmatched. This CDR3 is built from 16 residues. The CDR3 reads CASSLFASGDQETQYF. The CDR3 region has the DNA TGTGCCAGCAGTTTATTTGCTAGCGGGGACCAAGAGACCCAGTACTTC.

This clonotype came up many times. The chain carries TRBV5-1 and TRBJ2-7, with TRBD1 as a possible D gene (6 bases). The CDR3 is 15 amino acids. Per the germline V gene, CDR1 is SGHRS and CDR2 is YFSETQ. Trimming took 1 base from V and 6 from J, leaving 17 bases between them. CDR3 sequence: CASSLRWDNSVEQYF. The CDR3 DNA reads TGCGCCAGCAGCTTGAGATGGGACAACTCCGTCGAGCAGTACTTC.

The table lists this clonotype with many counts. The J gene is TRBJ1-2, the V gene TRBV30; D unclear. The CDR3 has 12 amino acids. From germline, CDR1 is GTSNPN and CDR2 SVGIG (reference sequence). Trimming removed 3 bases from V and 8 bases from J, with 13 bases in between. The chain's CDR3 is CAWREVVMGYTF. The DNA of the CDR3 is TGTGCCTGGAGGGAGGTCGTGATGGGCTACACCTTC.

This clonotype was detected ten times or more. One end of the junction does not line up with germline, which may come from a read error. The chain employs TRBV2 and TRBJ2-7; a possible D gene is TRBD2 (5 bases). CDR3 length: 12 residues. Germline values: CDR1 SNHLY, CDR2 FYNNEI. As DNA, the CDR3 is TGTGCCAGCAGTACCCGCGACTACGGGCAGTACTTC. Its translation: CASSTRDYGQYF. The variable domain in full, with the rest retrieved from reference TRBV2 and TRBJ2-7, is EPEVTQTPSHQVTQMGQEVILRCVPISNHLYFYWYRQILGQKVEFLVSFYNNEISEKSEIFDDQFSVERPDGSNFTLKIRSTKLEDSAMYFCASSTRDYGQYFGPGTRLTVT.

The rearrangement links TRBV6-2 or TRBV6-3 to TRBJ2-5; 10 bases align to TRBD2. After removal of 6 bases from V and 1 base from J, the junction contained 8 bases not matched to a gene. Germline loops: CDR1 MNHEY, CDR2 SVGEGT. The CDR3 runs 16 residues. The DNA of the CDR3 is TGTGCCAGCAGGTCTTCTAGCGGGGGATCCCAAGAGACCCAGTACTTC. Amino acids: CASRSSSGGSQETQYF.

This clonotype came up a few times. CDR3 region: CASSQDPSRDEQFF. DNA of the CDR3: TGCGCCAGCAGCCAAGATCCCTCGCGCGATGAGCAGTTCTTC. The V gene is TRBV4-1, the J gene TRBJ2-1; D not certain. The CDR3 is 14 residues long. Between the trimmed V and J ends, which lost 0 bases and 8 bases, there was a span of 11 bases. Germline V CDR1 and CDR2: MGHRA, YSYEKL.

This clonotype occurred many times. The chain has TRBV24-1 and TRBJ2-3; D is perhaps TRBD1 (6 bases). The CDR3 is made up of 16 amino acids. V was shortened by 0 bases and J by 3 bases, with 12 bases between the two germline ends. Germline lookup yields CDR1 KGHDR and CDR2 SFDVKD. The CDR3 reads CATSDLVGGRTDTQYF. The CDR3 DNA reads TGTGCCACCAGTGATTTGGTAGGGGGTCGGACAGATACGCAGTATTTT.

The chain links TRBV6-1 to TRBJ2-5; either TRBD1 or TRBD2 may fit D (7 bases each). The V end lost 7 bases, the J end lost 5 bases, and 17 bases lay between the germline ends. The CDR3 extends over 14 amino acids. Germline CDR1 and CDR2: MNHNS and SASEGT. Here the CDR3 reads CASTFRGGWETQYF. For the CDR3, the DNA is TGTGCCAGCACTTTCAGGGGGGGTTGGGAGACCCAGTACTTC.

This clonotype showed up many times. This chain's CDR3 is CASSPKTNNEQFF. CDR3 nucleotides: TGTGCCAGCTCACCCAAGACAAACAATGAGCAGTTCTTC. V and J are TRBV18 and TRBJ2-1; no reliable D call. The germline CDR1 and CDR2 sequences are KGHSH and LQKENI. CDR3 length: 13 amino acids. Trimming cost V 3 bases and J 5 bases, with 8 bases left between them.

There are a few counts of this clonotype. The V call is TRBV5-1, the J call TRBJ2-1; 9 bases match TRBD2. V shed 6 bases and J 9 bases; nucleotides not matched to a gene: 16. In germline, CDR1 is SGHRS, CDR2 YFSETQ. The CDR3 covers 16 residues. The CDR3 sequence is CASTPTIVAGESEQFF. CDR3 bases: TGCGCCAGCACCCCCACTATAGTAGCGGGAGAGAGTGAGCAGTTCTTC. Combining the CDR3 with reference TRBV5-1 and TRBJ2-1 gives the whole variable domain KAGVTQTPRYLIKTRGQQVTLSCSPISGHRSVSWYQQTPGQGLQFLFEYFSETQRNKGNFPGRFSGRQFSNSRSEMNVSTLELGDSALYLCASTPTIVAGESEQFFGPGTRLTVL.

This clonotype was seen a handful of times. The rearrangement links TRBV29-1 to TRBJ2-1; 8 nucleotides agree with TRBD2. This CDR3 spans 12 amino acids. The junction had 5 bases not matched to a gene; V was cut back by 4 bases and J by 9 bases. Per the germline V gene, CDR1 is SQVTM and CDR2 is ANQGSEA. For the CDR3, the DNA is TGCAGCGTTGGACTAGCGTTCGGTGAGCAGTTCTTC. Protein sequence: CSVGLAFGEQFF.

This chain links TRBV15 with TRBJ1-5; no clear D. V lost 11 bases and J 3 bases, leaving 8 bases between the germline ends. This CDR3 region has 11 residues. The germline V gene has CDR1 LNHNV and CDR2 YYDKDF (reference sequence). CDR3 nucleotides: TGTGCCTGCGGGTACAATCAGCCCCAGCATTTT. It is translated as CACGYNQPQHF.

The chain has TRBV6-1 and TRBJ1-1; D remains unclear. Germline lookup yields CDR1 MNHNS and CDR2 SASEGT. V lost 4 bases, J lost 0 bases, and 6 bases lay in between. The CDR3 runs to 13 residues. Here the CDR3 reads CASSGWMNTEAFF. CDR3 DNA sequence: TGTGCCAGCAGTGGGTGGATGAACACTGAAGCTTTCTTT.

The CDR3 here is CAISDLSKSTDTQYF. The CDR3 coding sequence is TGTGCCATCAGTGACCTTAGTAAGAGCACAGATACGCAGTATTTT. This chain uses TRBV10-3 with TRBJ2-3; no definite D call. Germline loops: CDR1 ENHRY, CDR2 SYGVKD. The CDR3 sequence is 15 residues long. Trimming stripped 3 bases from V and 0 bases from J, with 10 bases between.

This clonotype was recorded many times. The gene calls are TRBV18 and TRBJ1-1; 8 nucleotides match TRBD1. Germline assignment: CDR1 KGHSH and CDR2 LQKENI. The junction had 6 bases not matched to a gene; V was cut back by 3 bases and J by 3 bases. The CDR3 sequence is 15 residues long. CDR3 sequence reads: CASSPQGATDTEAFF. As DNA, the CDR3 is TGTGCCAGCTCACCCCAGGGGGCGACGGACACTGAAGCTTTCTTT.

Many counts were recorded for this clonotype. The V call is TRBV28, the J call TRBJ1-4; D is ambiguous. The germline V gene encodes CDR1 MDHEN and CDR2 SYDVKM. Trimming left V 5 bases short and J 4 bases short, with 11 bases between. This CDR3 is 14 amino acids long. The CDR3 DNA reads TGTGCCAGCAGTCAGAGGCAGATTAATGAAAAACTGTTTTTT. This encodes CASSQRQINEKLFF.

V and J are TRBV6-1 and TRBJ1-2; D unclear. Germline V lookup: CDR1 MNHNS, CDR2 SASEGT. Trimming shortened V by 2 bases and J by 8 bases, and 12 bases separated the two germline ends. This CDR3 has 13 residues. CDR3 coding DNA: TGTGCCAGCAGTGAACGGGAATCTCTCGGCTACACCTTC. It is translated as CASSERESLGYTF.

V and J are TRBV28 and TRBJ2-5; 8 bases are a match to TRBD1. Trimming at V came to 8 bases and at J to 2 bases, leaving 4 bases not matched to a gene. CDR3 size: 13 residues. Per the germline V gene, CDR1 is MDHEN and CDR2 is SYDVKM. CDR3 residues: CASADRGQETQYF. For the CDR3, the DNA is TGTGCCAGCGCCGACAGGGGACAAGAGACCCAGTACTTC.